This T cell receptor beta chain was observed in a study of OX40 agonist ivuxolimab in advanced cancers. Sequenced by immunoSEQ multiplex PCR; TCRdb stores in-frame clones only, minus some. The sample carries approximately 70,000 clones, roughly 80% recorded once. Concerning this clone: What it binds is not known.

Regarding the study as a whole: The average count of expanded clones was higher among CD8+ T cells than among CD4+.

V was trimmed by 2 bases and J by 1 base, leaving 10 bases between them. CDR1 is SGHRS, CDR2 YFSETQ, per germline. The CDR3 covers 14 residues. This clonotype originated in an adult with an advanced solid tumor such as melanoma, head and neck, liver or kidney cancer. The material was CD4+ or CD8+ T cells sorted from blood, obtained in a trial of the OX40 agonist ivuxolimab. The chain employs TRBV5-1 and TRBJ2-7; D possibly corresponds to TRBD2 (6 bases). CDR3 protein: CASSLSSGSYEQYF. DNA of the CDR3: TGCGCCAGCAGCTTAAGTAGCGGTTCCTACGAGCAGTACTTC. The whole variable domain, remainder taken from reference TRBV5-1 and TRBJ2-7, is KAGVTQTPRYLIKTRGQQVTLSCSPISGHRSVSWYQQTPGQGLQFLFEYFSETQRNKGNFPGRFSGRQFSNSRSEMNVSTLELGDSALYLCASSLSSGSYEQYFGPGTRLTVT.